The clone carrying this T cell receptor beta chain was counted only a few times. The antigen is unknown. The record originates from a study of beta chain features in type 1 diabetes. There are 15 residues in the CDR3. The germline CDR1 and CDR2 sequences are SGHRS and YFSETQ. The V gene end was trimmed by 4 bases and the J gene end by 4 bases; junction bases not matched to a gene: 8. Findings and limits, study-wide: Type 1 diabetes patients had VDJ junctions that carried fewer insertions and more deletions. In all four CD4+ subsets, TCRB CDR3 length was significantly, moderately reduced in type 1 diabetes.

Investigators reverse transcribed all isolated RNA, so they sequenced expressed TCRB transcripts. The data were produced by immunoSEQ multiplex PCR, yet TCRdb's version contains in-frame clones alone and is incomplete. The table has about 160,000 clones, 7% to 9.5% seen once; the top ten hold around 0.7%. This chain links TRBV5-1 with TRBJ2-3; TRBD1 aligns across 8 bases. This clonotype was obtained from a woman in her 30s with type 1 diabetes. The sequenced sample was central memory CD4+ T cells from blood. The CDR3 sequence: CASSPLDREPDTQYF. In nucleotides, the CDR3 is TGCGCCAGCAGCCCCCTGGACAGGGAGCCAGATACGCAGTATTTT.